Listed below are T cell receptor beta chains from one sample, sequenced in a study of blood T cell repertoires in COVID-19. Assay: immunoSEQ multiplex PCR; the TCRdb copy retains only in-frame clones and omits some. The table records over 200,000 clones, approximately 79% of them present only once. The sample comprised peripheral blood. The source of these receptors is a human donor in a cohort sampled during active COVID-19. CDR3s include the opening cysteine and the closing phenylalanine or tryptophan. The order of the fields is V gene, J gene, D gene, CDR3 length, clone size, CDR3 protein, CDR3 DNA. The D gene is left open where the match is weak. Clone sizes are given selectively: once, few, many, or a class where the clone is expanded.

TRBV18	TRBJ2-6	-	18	-	CASSPSRGTTSGANVLTF	TGTGCCAGCTCACCATCCCGGGGTACTACCTCTGGGGCCAACGTCCTGACTTTC
TRBV28	TRBJ1-1	TRBD1	16	-	CASRPNRGKGNTEAFF	TGTGCCAGCAGGCCCAACAGGGGTAAGGGGAACACTGAAGCTTTCTTT
TRBV7-9	TRBJ2-7	TRBD2	15	-	CASSLPPGGTYEQYF	TGTGCCAGCAGCCTACCCCCGGGAGGAACCTACGAGCAGTACTTC
TRBV10-3	TRBJ1-1	-	14	-	CAISESGGKTEAFF	TGTGCCATCAGTGAGTCGGGCGGGAAGACTGAAGCTTTCTTT
TRBV5-6	TRBJ2-5	TRBD2	15	-	CASRATSGVTKTQYF	TGTGCCAGCAGGGCGACTAGCGGGGTTACGAAGACCCAGTACTTC
TRBV18	TRBJ2-7	-	14	-	CASSPQTVTYEQYF	TGTGCCAGCTCACCGCAGACAGTAACCTACGAGCAGTACTTC
TRBV6-5	TRBJ1-1	TRBD1	15	-	CASSRQGVMNTEAFF	TGTGCCAGCAGCAGACAGGGGGTAATGAACACTGAAGCTTTCTTT
TRBV6-1	TRBJ1-5	-	14	-	CASSESGHGRSQHF	TGTGCCAGCAGTGAAAGTGGACACGGGCGGTCCCAGCATTTT
TRBV11-2	TRBJ1-3	TRBD1	17	-	CASSPYGQGAKGNTIYF	TGTGCCAGCAGCCCCTACGGACAGGGGGCGAAAGGAAACACCATATATTTT
TRBV3-1/TRBV3-2	TRBJ1-1	-	15	many	CASSQELGARTEAFF	TGTGCCAGCAGCCAAGAGCTGGGGGCGCGGACTGAAGCTTTCTTT
TRBV7-9	TRBJ1-2	TRBD1	16	once	CASSSDRGRLAYGYTF	TGTGCCAGCAGCTCGGACAGGGGGCGTCTTGCCTATGGCTACACCTTC
TRBV28	TRBJ1-4	-	13	-	CASRWAGRRELFF	TGTGCCAGCAGATGGGCAGGCCGGCGGGAACTGTTTTTT
TRBV7-2	TRBJ2-7	-	14	-	CASSQQENSYEQYF	TGTGCCAGCAGCCAACAGGAAAACTCCTACGAGCAGTACTTC
TRBV30	TRBJ1-5	-	13	-	CAWSGQNGQPQHF	TGTGCCTGGAGTGGACAGAACGGGCAGCCCCAGCATTTT
TRBV12-3/TRBV12-4	TRBJ2-7	TRBD1	13	-	CASTQGWAYEQYF	TGTGCCAGCACACAGGGGTGGGCCTACGAGCAGTACTTC
TRBV5-6	TRBJ1-2	-	14	-	CASSLRLPLGGYTF	TGTGCCAGCAGCTTGCGACTGCCCCTCGGGGGCTACACCTTC
TRBV5-8	TRBJ1-3	-	14	-	CASSFGGSGNTIYF	TGTGCCAGCAGCTTCGGGGGTTCGGGAAACACCATATATTTT
TRBV28	TRBJ2-1	TRBD2	16	medium-sized	CASSSGTSGRLNEQFF	TGTGCCAGCAGCTCCGGGACTAGCGGGAGGTTGAATGAGCAGTTCTTC
TRBV7-9	TRBJ2-7	TRBD1	16	-	CASTEPGTGSSYEQYF	TGTGCCAGCACCGAACCCGGGACAGGGAGCTCCTACGAGCAGTACTTC
TRBV29-1	TRBJ1-2	TRBD1	14	-	CSVASVQGGYGYTF	TGCAGCGTAGCCTCGGTGCAGGGGGGATATGGCTACACCTTC
TRBV4-3	TRBJ2-7	-	17	-	CASSQGVSSGRSYEQYF	TGCGCCAGCAGCCAAGGTGTGAGTAGCGGACGCTCCTACGAGCAGTACTTC
TRBV19	TRBJ2-7	-	14	many	CASSINADPHEQYF	TGTGCCAGTAGTATCAACGCAGATCCCCACGAGCAGTACTTC
TRBV28	TRBJ2-1	TRBD2	16	-	CASSLPTSGGYNEQFF	TGTGCCAGCAGTCTCCCGACTAGCGGGGGGTACAATGAGCAGTTCTTC
TRBV6-1	TRBJ2-7	-	15	few	CASSEETSYSYEQYF	TGTGCCAGCAGTGAAGAGACCTCGTACAGCTACGAGCAGTACTTC
TRBV7-3	TRBJ2-5	-	15	-	CASSSDSGMGETQYF	TGTGCCAGCAGCTCCGACTCCGGTATGGGAGAGACCCAGTACTTC
TRBV27	TRBJ1-6	TRBD1	15	-	CASSNGQAIDTPLHF	TGTGCCAGCAGCAACGGACAGGCCATTGATACACCCCTCCACTTT
TRBV7-2	TRBJ2-4	-	15	-	CASSLVGEAKNIQYF	TGTGCCAGCAGCTTAGTCGGAGAAGCCAAAAACATTCAGTACTTC
TRBV27	TRBJ1-1	-	15	once	CASSPGPRGGTEAFF	TGTGCCAGCAGTCCGGGCCCTAGGGGGGGCACTGAAGCTTTCTTT